These 7 T cell receptor beta chains were sequenced from one sample in a study of breast tumors, draining lymph nodes, adjacent tissues. A single record per CDR3 protein comes from TCRdb applying MiXCR to the multiplex PCR reads. In the table there are about 230,000 distinct CDR3 sequences, about 32% of which are singletons. Breast cancer patients provided tissue from their axillary draining lymph nodes. Specimen: axillary lymph node tissue. Source of these receptors: a female donor with breast cancer. Some clones in this sample may be carry-over from other donors' samples.

The table lists this clonotype with many counts. This chain links TRBV11-3 with TRBJ2-1; 9 positions match TRBD1. The CDR3 extends over 15 amino acids. Germline V gene sequence: CDR1 SGHNT, CDR2 YENEEA. Trimming removed 5 bases from V and 9 bases from J; junction bases left unmatched: 11. The CDR3 loop is CASSTRTGVYSEQFF. DNA for the CDR3: TGTGCCAGCAGCACAAGGACAGGGGTATATAGTGAGCAGTTCTTC. The complete variable domain, with remaining parts taken from reference TRBV11-3 and TRBJ2-1, reads EAGVVQSPRYKIIEKKQPVAFWCNPISGHNTLYWYLQNLGQGPELLIRYENEEAVDDSQLPKDRFSAERLKGVDSTLKIQPAELGDSAVYLCASSTRTGVYSEQFFGPGTRLTVL.

This clonotype showed up many times. This chain joins TRBV24-1 and TRBJ1-4; possible D gene TRBD1, 5 bases. The CDR3 extends over 15 amino acids. CDR1 is KGHDR and CDR2 is SFDVKD in the germline V gene. Trimming pared 3 bases from V and 4 bases from J, leaving 11 bases between. The CDR3, as DNA: TGTGCCACCAGTGATCAGGGTTTGGGTAATGAAAAACTGTTTTTT. Protein sequence: CATSDQGLGNEKLFF.

In its sample, this clonotype was seen many times. The chain carries TRBV29-1 and TRBJ2-1; perhaps TRBD1 as D (5 bases). The germline gives CDR1 SQVTM, CDR2 ANQGSEA. Trimming stripped 2 bases from V and 4 bases from J, with 18 bases between. This CDR3 has 16 amino acids. CDR3 amino acids: CSVERWAGSGYNEQFF. CDR3 DNA sequence: TGCAGCGTTGAAAGGTGGGCAGGGTCAGGTTACAATGAGCAGTTCTTC.

This clonotype was seen ten or more times. The J gene is TRBJ2-5, the V gene TRBV20-1; 12 bases match TRBD2. This CDR3 contains 16 residues. V was clipped by 3 bases and J by 3 bases; unmatched bases: 8. The V gene's germline CDR1 is DFQATT and CDR2 SNEGSKA (reference sequence). CDR3 DNA sequence: TGCAGTGCTAGCCGGGGGACTAGCGGGCTAAAAGAGACCCAGTACTTC. This encodes CSASRGTSGLKETQYF.

This clonotype has just a few counts. The chain couples TRBV6-2 or TRBV6-3 to TRBJ2-5; D gene unclear. V lost 5 bases and J lost 7, with 14 bases in between. From germline, CDR1 is MNHEY and CDR2 SVGEGT. The CDR3 runs 13 residues. The CDR3 protein is CASSHGPLGTQYF. CDR3 coding DNA: TGTGCCAGCAGTCATGGGCCGTTGGGGACCCAGTACTTC.

This clonotype was detected ten times or more. The CDR3, as DNA: TGCAGTGCTAGAGTGGGAGGGGGAACGTACAATGAGCAGTTCTTC. Translated: CSARVGGGTYNEQFF. V gene TRBV20-1 combines with J gene TRBJ2-1, with a weak D call TRBD2 (7 bases). CDR1 is DFQATT, CDR2 SNEGSKA, per germline (reference sequence). The V end was cut by 1 base, the J end by 4 bases, with 14 bases between. This CDR3 region has 15 residues.

This clonotype was found many times. The chain is built from TRBV5-1 and TRBJ2-3; TRBD2 is a possible D gene (6 bases). With 4 bases removed from V and 1 base from J, the gap between germline ends came to 10 bases. Per the germline V gene, CDR1 is SGHRS and CDR2 is YFSETQ. The CDR3 totals 14 residues. The CDR3: CASSTDYRTDTQYF. The CDR3 DNA reads as TGCGCCAGCAGCACGGACTACCGCACAGATACGCAGTATTTT.